This T cell receptor (beta chain) originates from a study of blood T cell repertoires in COVID-19. Study-level background: COVID-19 samples from acute and convalescent phases originated in the United States, Italy and Spain. Nucleic acid was either cDNA or gDNA, and it came from T cells, B-cell-depleted T cells, or PBMCs.

Study processing details: Amplification with reference gene primers provided the estimates of nucleated cell counts. Repertoires were generated with immunoSEQ multiplex PCR, while TCRdb's copy carries only in-frame clones and drops some. V and J calls plus clone size are reproduced from that table; the DNA served to infer D and trimming. The sample has about 90,000 clones; just over 90% are singletons. Trimming cost V 4 bases and J 4 bases, with 15 bases left between them. Germline V gene lookup returns CDR1 SGDLS and CDR2 YYNGEE. This CDR3 comprises 14 residues. The chain has TRBV9 and TRBJ2-7, with a possible D match to TRBD1 (5 bases). The material sequenced was peripheral blood. The TCR comes from a man aged 50-59 years with acute or convalescent COVID-19. The CDR3 region has the DNA TGTGCCAGCAGCCCCAACCCCCAGGGTTACGAGCAGTACTTC. Translated, it gives CASSPNPQGYEQYF.